This T cell receptor (beta chain) was found in a study of monozygotic twins with inflammatory bowel disease (dated by TCRdb to the late 2010s). Concerning the study at large: The full study comprised 30 or so monozygotic twin pairs: nine German pairs (four IBD-concordant, five IBD-discordant) and 19 IBD-discordant Danish pairs. The search for disease-associated traits relied mainly on comparing IBD patients with their genetically identical healthy co-twins within discordant pairs. Each individual had, on average, about 151 000 unique TCRalpha sequences and 181 000 unique TCRbeta sequences available for analysis.

The CDR3 sequence holds 14 residues, the cysteine and phenylalanine included. DNA is not recorded here. Via the germline V gene, CDR1 is SGHDN and CDR2 FVKESK. Paper-wide results and their limitations: Different T cell subtypes could not be distinguished in the analysis. Measured by the inverse Simpson index, TCRbeta repertoire diversity was lower in IBD patients than in their healthy co-twins. Fewer clonotypes were shared with other individuals by IBD patients than by healthy twins, most markedly in patients showing signs of disease activity. No difference in repertoire similarity was observed between concordant and discordant twins, possibly owing to limited statistical power. Because patients were on differing immunosuppressive treatments, the repertoires may have picked up extra background noise and inter-individual variability. The results gave no support for a single strong signal or clonotype linked to IBD.

Library generation was performed with 5' RACE. For each TCR library, around 3,500 ng of total RNA was used. For each sample, cDNA was synthesized in eight separate reactions using SMARTScribe reverse transcriptase. Unique molecular identifiers containing a 6-nucleotide sample barcode were introduced through template switching during cDNA synthesis. TCRalpha and TCRbeta cDNA was amplified in two nested PCRs of about 17 and 10 cycles, and bead purification was carried out after each PCR. Before amplification, the cDNA was both treated with uracil DNA-glycosylase and purified with the QIAquick PCR purification kit. In the second PCR, Illumina TruSeq-compatible adapters and sample-specific barcodes were added. Library quality and concentration were assessed using TapeStation and Qubit, and roughly 5.5 ng of each library was pooled. Sequencing of pooled libraries was carried out on an Illumina HiSeq2500 single-index Rapid Run using 2 x 100 bp reads and custom sequencing primers. The study's own analysis went as follows. UMI-based consensus assembly with MiGEC version 1.2.6 was used to correct PCR and sequencing errors. V(D)J alignment, clonotype assembly and CDR3 extraction were performed with MiXCR version 2.1.1. To normalise gene usage, clonotype sharing and MAIT/NKT TCR abundance, the analysis used the top 1000, 10 000 and 20 000 clonotypes per sample. Diversity was computed as the inverse Simpson index with the vegan R package after downsampling to 27 000 UMIs. Statistical testing used paired Mann-Whitney U tests on the discordant twin pairs and applied Benjamini-Hochberg correction for multiple testing. After reprocessing by TCRdb, each CDR3 protein sequence is one entry, and no DNA is given. Clone size and V and J calls follow TCRdb, not the original study. Per the sample table, the count is some 89,000 distinct CDR3 sequences. The ten largest make up around 6.8% of the sample.

From each donor, a roughly 2.7 ml peripheral blood sample was collected into PAXgene tubes and kept at -80 degrees C. Without any T cell sorting, total RNA was extracted from whole blood using the PAXgene blood miRNA kit on an automated QIAcube. Peripheral blood from monozygotic twin pairs, either concordant or discordant for inflammatory bowel disease, underwent deep TCRalpha and TCRbeta repertoire profiling that used unique molecular barcoding. For every twin pair, smoking habits were documented, and each individual was categorised as a current, former or never smoker. Remarks on this clonotype: What antigen it recognizes has not been identified.

The V gene is TRBV14 and the J gene is TRBJ2-1. Sequenced material: blood. The TCR was taken from a human donor with ulcerative colitis or Crohn's disease, or a healthy co-twin of an affected twin (not recorded which). The CDR3 region has the sequence CASSQRRSYNEQFF.